What follows are 9 T cell receptor beta chains derived from one specimen sequenced in a study of shared clonotypes between healthy human individuals (dated by TCRdb to 2018 to 2021). Libraries were made using the immunoSEQ multiplex PCR assay. TCRdb took over this immuneACCESS table, retaining in-frame rearrangements with V and J assigned. Such tables are incomplete; in checked studies, under half of the missing clones stem from an unresolved V gene, and the remainder is unexplained. Present in this sample are 2 million to 2.5 million clones, more than 90% of which were seen just once. In total, the top ten clones hold 0.1% to 0.15% of the sample. The source material was naive CD4+ T cells sorted from blood. Read against the paper, the sample's cell subset or site label means: CD45RA+ positively selected. These receptors originate from a man aged 18 to 29 in good health.

The chain combines TRBV29-1 with TRBJ2-2; D gene ambiguous. V was shortened by 1 base and J by 5 bases, with 11 bases between the two germline ends. The V gene's germline CDR1 is SQVTM and CDR2 ANQGSEA. This CDR3 spans 14 amino acids. The CDR3 DNA follows: TGCAGCGTTGAAGGGTCTAGTCGGACCGGGGAGCTGTTTTTT. Protein product: CSVEGSSRTGELFF.

V gene TRBV5-1 combines with J gene TRBJ2-7; 11 positions match TRBD2. Looked up from germline, CDR1 is SGHRS and CDR2 is YFSETQ. V dropped 1 base and J dropped 7; count of bases not matched to a gene: 7. The CDR3 loop spans 15 amino acids. CDR3 in DNA: TGCGCCAGCAGCTTGCTAGCGGGGGGCCCCACGGAGCAGTACTTC. Amino acids: CASSLLAGGPTEQYF.

This clone was counted a single time. J is TRBJ2-7 and V is TRBV28; the match to TRBD1 covers 9 bases. CDR1 and CDR2 (germline): MDHEN, SYDVKM. Trimming at V came to 7 bases and at J to 2 bases, leaving 6 bases not matched to a gene. The CDR3 contains 14 residues. CDR3 amino acids: CASTTGGIAYEQYF. CDR3 sequence (DNA): TGTGCCAGCACCACAGGGGGCATAGCCTACGAGCAGTACTTC.

V usage is TRBV11-2 and J usage is TRBJ1-2, with a weak D call TRBD1 (6 bases). The V gene's germline CDR1 is SGHAT and CDR2 FQNNGV. This CDR3 contains 12 residues. V shed 4 bases and J shed 6 bases, with 9 bases lying between them. The CDR3 loop is CASSYPGDGYTF. Here the CDR3 DNA reads TGTGCCAGCAGCTACCCAGGGGATGGCTACACCTTC.

Comments on this clone: Other DNA sequences in this specimen translate into the identical CDR3. The rearrangement joins TRBV11-2 to TRBJ2-5; 10 nucleotides align to TRBD1. Germline-derived CDR1 and CDR2 are SGHAT and FQNNGV. The CDR3 contains 13 residues. With V trimmed by 5 bases and J by 4 bases, 1 base remained unmatched. CDR3 nucleotides: TGTGCCAGCAGCAGGGACAGGGGAGAGACCCAGTACTTC. This sequence encodes CASSRDRGETQYF.

Worth noting for this clone: At the DNA level, this CDR3 is encoded by other sequences in the same sample as well. The chain couples TRBV10-3 to TRBJ2-5; D is undetermined. Germline V CDR1 and CDR2: ENHRY, SYGVKD. Trimming took 2 bases from V and 2 from J, leaving 6 bases between them. CDR3 size: 13 residues. The CDR3 loop reads CAISERQQETQYF. The CDR3 nucleotides read TGTGCCATCAGTGAGCGGCAGCAAGAGACCCAGTACTTC.

The chain carries TRBV11-2 and TRBJ1-1; no firm D call. The CDR3 is 12 residues long. Germline V lookup: CDR1 SGHAT, CDR2 FQNNGV. With 0 bases removed from V and 6 bases from J, the gap between germline ends came to 5 bases. The DNA of the CDR3 is TGTGCCAGCAGCTTAGAGTACGCTGAAGCTTTCTTT. Translating gives CASSLEYAEAFF.

The rearrangement uses TRBV19 and TRBJ2-2; D is possibly TRBD1 (6 bases). CDR1 is LNHDA, CDR2 SQIVND, per germline (reference sequence). The CDR3 covers 14 residues. The V end lost 4 bases, the J end lost 2 bases, and 8 bases lay between the germline ends. Written as DNA, the CDR3 is TGTGCCAGTAGTAGGGGACAAAACACCGGGGAGCTGTTTTTT. This sequence encodes CASSRGQNTGELFF.

This chain links TRBV7-3 with TRBJ1-1; D gene uncertain. Germline assignment: CDR1 SGHTA and CDR2 FQGTGA. V lost 0 bases, J lost 0 bases, and 8 bases lay in between. CDR3 length equals 15 residues. CDR3 in amino acids: CASSLTKALNTEAFF. CDR3 in DNA: TGTGCCAGCAGCTTAACTAAGGCCCTGAACACTGAAGCTTTCTTT.